The clone carrying this T cell receptor beta chain was seen ten or more times. Its antigen is unidentified. Quantitative molecular-barcoded 5'-RACE generated the TCR beta libraries. One entry per CDR3 protein results from TCRdb running MiXCR on the 5' RACE reads. Of some 220,000 distinct CDR3 sequences in the sample, 10% to 13% were seen once. This entry belongs to a study of CD8 T cells in ankylosing spondylitis. Notes on the study in general: A number of the motif variants had already been described in reactive arthritis synovial fluid and blood. Clones tied to disease were said to be significantly enriched in matched ankylosing spondylitis synovial fluid. Fewer than 10 highly homologous variants made up a TCR beta motif that seemed to typify ankylosing spondylitis blood.

The clonotype comes from a male donor with ankylosing spondylitis or in good health (not recorded which). The sample consisted of blood, either unsorted or a sorted T cell fraction (not recorded which).

CDR3 nucleotide sequence: TGCGCCAGCAAGAGAGGCGGACAAGAGACCCAGTACTTC. Protein product: CASKRGGQETQYF. The genes are TRBV5-1 and TRBJ2-5; D not resolved. The CDR3 is 13 residues long. Germline V gives CDR1 SGHRS, CDR2 YFSETQ. V dropped 6 bases and J dropped 2 bases, with 11 bases sitting between them.